This T cell receptor (beta chain) was recorded in a study of T cells in Graves' hyperthyroidism and ophthalmopathy. The investigators amplified TCR beta CDR3 regions from RNA transcripts. First-round RT-PCR targeting the TCR CDR3 was performed with the HTBI primer set. TCRdb re-called the multiplex PCR reads with MiXCR, one entry per CDR3 protein. The table has about 640,000 distinct CDR3 sequences, around 20% seen once. The CDR3 totals 12 residues. The germline V gene has CDR1 DFQATT and CDR2 SNEGSKA (reference sequence). Trimming cost V 7 bases and J 1 base, with 9 bases left between them. Clinical symptoms, serum thyroxine, TRAb, thyroid ultrasound and orbital computed tomography informed diagnoses.

This clonotype was sampled from a man between 25 and 39 years old with Graves' ophthalmopathy. The specimen sequenced was blood. The gene calls are TRBV20-1 and TRBJ2-3, with D perhaps assigned TRBD1 or TRBD2 (6 bases each). CDR3: CSEGGGTDTQYF. The CDR3, as DNA: TGCAGTGAGGGGGGTGGCACAGATACGCAGTATTTT.